This TCR beta chain was captured by sequencing in a study of control samples from healthy donors and cancer patients. Germline assignment: CDR1 SGHRS and CDR2 YFSETQ. With V trimmed by 4 bases and J by 1 base, 0 bases remained unmatched. CDR3 length: 14 residues. Data came from immunoSEQ multiplex PCR; TCRdb stores just in-frame clones and leaves some out. Of 100,000 to 150,000 clones detected, 88% appear once; the ten largest clones hold roughly 3.2%. The sample consisted of blood. The clonotype was recovered from a man aged 45 to 65 in good health. The J gene is TRBJ2-3, the V gene TRBV5-1; 10 bases line up with TRBD2. CDR3 protein: CASSGTSGTDTQYF. The CDR3 DNA reads as TGCGCCAGCAGCGGGACTAGCGGCACAGATACGCAGTATTTT.